Each of the 16 T cell receptor beta chains below was sequenced from the same sample in a study of blood T cell repertoires in COVID-19 (dated by TCRdb to about 2020). The library came from the immunoSEQ multiplex PCR assay. Sourced from immuneACCESS, this table was stored by TCRdb with only in-frame sequences that have V and J called. A share of the clones is absent; for the studies checked, an unresolved V gene accounts for under half, and the remainder has no known explanation. The sample records about 180,000 clones, about nine tenths of which are singletons. In total, the top ten clones hold 20% to 25% of the sample. The specimen sequenced was peripheral blood. These receptors were taken from a man between 65 and 80 years old with active or convalescent COVID-19.

This chain connects TRBV5-1 to TRBJ2-3; no reliable D call. The CDR3 contains 13 residues. Trimming took off 0 bases at V and 5 bases at J, with 7 bases between the two ends. Germline values: CDR1 SGHRS, CDR2 YFSETQ. The CDR3 DNA sequence: TGCGCCAGCAGCTTGGTCCCGGGAGATACGCAGTATTTT. It codes for CASSLVPGDTQYF. Drawing the rest from reference TRBV5-1 and TRBJ2-3, the complete variable domain is KAGVTQTPRYLIKTRGQQVTLSCSPISGHRSVSWYQQTPGQGLQFLFEYFSETQRNKGNFPGRFSGRQFSNSRSEMNVSTLELGDSALYLCASSLVPGDTQYFGPGTRLTVL.

V is TRBV18 and J is TRBJ1-1; 9 bases align to TRBD1. The germline CDR1 and CDR2 sequences are KGHSH and LQKENI. The V and J ends lost 2 bases and 1 base, in that order; junction bases with no gene match: 8. CDR3 size: 17 residues. CDR3 loop: CASSPSPGGQGNTEAFF. In nucleotides, the CDR3 is TGTGCCAGCTCACCATCCCCGGGGGGACAGGGGAACACTGAAGCTTTCTTT.

The chain couples TRBV18 to TRBJ2-7; 7 bases are a match to TRBD1. This CDR3 has 14 residues. Germline V gives CDR1 KGHSH, CDR2 LQKENI. V was pared by 3 bases and J by 3 bases, with 5 bases of the junction left unmatched. The CDR3 DNA sequence: TGTGCCAGCTCACCGGGAAGGACAGGCTACGAGCAGTACTTC. Encoded protein: CASSPGRTGYEQYF.

The chain couples TRBV7-9 to TRBJ2-5; 8 nucleotides line up with TRBD1. There are 14 residues in the CDR3. Germline CDR1 reads SEHNR; CDR2 reads FQNEAQ (reference sequence). The V segment lost 3 bases and the J segment 5 bases; nucleotides outside the gene matches: 5. The CDR3 region has the DNA TGTGCCAGCAGCTTTCAGGGGGCGCGGGAGACCCAGTACTTC. Translating it yields CASSFQGARETQYF.

V usage is TRBV7-6 and J usage is TRBJ1-4; 11 bases map to TRBD1. Trimming cost V 1 base and J 7 bases; bases outside gene matches: 2. This CDR3 region has 15 residues. Germline CDR1 is SGHVS and CDR2 is FNYEAQ. The CDR3 DNA follows: TGTGCCAGCAGCTTAGGGGGGACAGGGGGTGAAAAACTGTTTTTT. It encodes CASSLGGTGGEKLFF.

The rearrangement joins TRBV7-2 to TRBJ2-1, with 7 bases identical to TRBD2. The V and J ends lost 2 bases and 2 bases, in that order; junction bases with no gene match: 3. CDR1 and CDR2 (germline): SGHTA, FQGNSA. There are 15 residues in the CDR3. The CDR3: CASSLKAGTYNEQFF. The CDR3 coding sequence is TGTGCCAGCAGCTTAAAAGCGGGAACCTACAATGAGCAGTTCTTC.

V is TRBV5-6 and J is TRBJ2-2, with TRBD2 matching over 16 bases. The CDR3 runs 19 residues. The trim removed 4 bases at V and 5 bases at J, leaving 11 bases unmatched. Germline values: CDR1 SGHDT, CDR2 YYEEEE. Written as DNA, the CDR3 is TGTGCCAGCAGCGCCACCGGGACTAGCGGGGGGGCATGGACCGGGGAGCTGTTTTTT. Its translation is CASSATGTSGGAWTGELFF.

The chain employs TRBV6-5 and TRBJ1-4; unclear D gene. Deletions cut 6 bases from V and 6 bases from J, with 14 bases between. The germline CDR1 and CDR2 sequences are MNHEY and SVGAGI. CDR3 length: 14 residues. CDR3 DNA sequence: TGTGCCAGCAGATTGACAAGTCGTGATGAAAAACTGTTTTTT. It translates to CASRLTSRDEKLFF.

The V call is TRBV9, the J call TRBJ2-1; D might be TRBD1 (7 bases). V was trimmed by 4 bases and J by 5 bases, leaving 13 bases between them. Germline CDR1 is SGDLS and CDR2 is YYNGEE. This CDR3 spans 14 amino acids. CDR3 DNA: TGTGCCAGCAGCCCTCGCGGGACAGACAATGAGCAGTTCTTC. The encoded protein is CASSPRGTDNEQFF.

The chain joins TRBV6-2 or TRBV6-3 to TRBJ1-1, with TRBD1 as a possible D gene (5 bases). The V and J ends lost 4 bases and 1 base respectively, with 10 bases between them. The CDR3 spans 14 residues. Germline CDR1 and CDR2: MNHEY and SVGEGT. The DNA of the CDR3 is TGTGCCAGCAGTTTGCGAAGGGGGAACACTGAAGCTTTCTTT. Translation gives CASSLRRGNTEAFF.

J is TRBJ1-2 and V is TRBV7-2, with 11 bases lining up with TRBD1. Germline values: CDR1 SGHTA, CDR2 FQGNSA. The CDR3 extends over 13 amino acids. Unmatched junction bases numbered 8, after V lost 10 bases and J lost 7 bases. The CDR3 DNA reads TGTGCCATCACGGGACAGGGGGTTGGTGGCTACACCTTC. This codes for CAITGQGVGGYTF.

The chain links TRBV9 to TRBJ1-2; no clear D gene. The ends were cut back, 0 bases at V and 4 bases at J, with 7 bases in the middle. Per the germline V gene, CDR1 is SGDLS and CDR2 is YYNGEE. This CDR3 is 13 amino acids long. The CDR3 loop is CASSVDSTYGYTF. The CDR3 bases are TGTGCCAGCAGCGTAGACAGTACCTATGGCTACACCTTC.

The chain links TRBV19 to TRBJ1-2, with 9 bases identical to TRBD1. The germline gives CDR1 LNHDA, CDR2 SQIVND (reference sequence). The junction had 4 bases not matched to a gene; V was cut back by 3 bases and J by 2 bases. CDR3 size: 15 residues. The CDR3, as DNA: TGTGCCAGTAGTATTCGGACAGGGGAGAACTATGGCTACACCTTC. This codes for CASSIRTGENYGYTF.

The genes are TRBV6-2 or TRBV6-3 and TRBJ2-5; D unclear. Looked up from germline, CDR1 is MNHEY and CDR2 is SVGEGT. This CDR3 is built from 14 residues. With 0 bases removed from V and 5 bases from J, the gap between germline ends came to 10 bases. CDR3 amino acids: CASSYSSREETQYF. Here the CDR3 DNA reads TGTGCCAGCAGTTACTCCTCTAGAGAGGAGACCCAGTACTTC.

J is TRBJ1-5 and V is TRBV4-3; D unresolved. V gave up 1 base and J gave up 7 bases, with 8 bases separating them. Germline V gene lookup returns CDR1 LGHNA and CDR2 YSLEER. The CDR3 sequence is 13 residues long. The chain's CDR3 is CASSQVPPQPQHF. The CDR3 DNA is TGCGCCAGCAGCCAAGTTCCCCCGCAGCCCCAGCATTTT.

The chain carries TRBV27 and TRBJ1-6, with 9 bases matching TRBD1. Germline values: CDR1 MNHEY, CDR2 SMNVEV (reference sequence). There are 15 residues in the CDR3. J was trimmed by 10 bases and V by 5 bases; bases with no gene match: 9. The CDR3 protein is CASSPGQGSFSPLHF. CDR3 bases: TGTGCCAGCAGTCCGGGACAGGGAAGTTTCTCACCCCTCCACTTT.